This TCR beta chain derives from a study of shared clonotypes between healthy human individuals. Germline V lookup: CDR1 MNHEY, CDR2 SMNVEV (reference sequence). Germline trimming cut 5 bases from V and 0 bases from J; bases unmatched to any gene: 2. The CDR3 length is 15 residues. The assay was immunoSEQ multiplex PCR, and TCRdb's table has in-frame clones only and misses some. The table includes hundreds of thousands of clones, about 95% detected once. Naive CD8 populations comprised CD45RO-negative cells positively selected for CCR7, excluding terminally differentiated effector memory CD45RA+ cells. The healthy adult donors were HIV-negative and reported no recent acute infections or vaccinations.

The receptor was derived from a woman younger than 45 in good health. Input material: naive CD8+ T cells sorted from blood. The V call is TRBV27, the J call TRBJ2-1; 9 bases map to TRBD2. The CDR3 region has the DNA TGTGCCAGCAGTATTAGCGGGAGCTCCTACAATGAGCAGTTCTTC. Translating it yields CASSISGSSYNEQFF.